A selection of T cell receptor beta chains follows, all from one sample in a study of cytomegalovirus exposure and HLA in healthy donors. Repertoires were generated with immunoSEQ multiplex PCR, while TCRdb's copy carries only in-frame clones and drops some. The sample has approximately 180,000 clones; about 80% are singletons. The sequenced sample was PBMCs. These TCRs come from a man between 25 and 39 years old in good health and CMV-seropositive. The CDR3 runs from the conserved cysteine through the conserved F or W. A D gene is named only where the DNA matches it firmly. Size is stated for part of the rows, as once, few or many counts, or as a class when the clone is expanded.

d_gene,v_gene,abundance,len,j_gene,CDR3aa,CDR3nt
NA,TRBV6-1,NA,15,TRBJ1-1,CASSDEGGRRTEAFF,TGTGCCAGCAGTGACGAAGGAGGTCGGCGGACTGAAGCTTTCTTT
NA,TRBV6-1,NA,15,TRBJ1-6,CASSESAGGVSPLHF,TGTGCCAGCAGTGAATCCGCCGGAGGGGTTTCACCCCTCCACTTT
TRBD1,TRBV19,NA,16,TRBJ2-7,CASSTHRGLRGYEQYF,TGTGCCAGTAGTACCCACAGGGGTCTCCGTGGTTACGAGCAGTACTTC
NA,TRBV10-1,once,15,TRBJ2-2,CASSEQAGNTGELFF,TGCGCCAGCAGTGAACAGGCAGGAAACACCGGGGAGCTGTTTTTT
NA,TRBV6-1,NA,12,TRBJ1-5,CASSPGVLPQHF,TGTGCCAGCAGTCCGGGGGTGTTGCCCCAGCATTTT
NA,TRBV4-1,NA,16,TRBJ1-2,CASSHPKMGPNYGYTF,TGCGCCAGCAGCCATCCCAAAATGGGCCCTAACTATGGCTACACCTTC
NA,TRBV19,few,15,TRBJ2-3,CASSMWALSTDTQYF,TGTGCCAGTAGTATGTGGGCTCTAAGCACAGATACGCAGTATTTT
NA,TRBV5-1,few,16,TRBJ2-3,CASSPSLASGTDTQYF,TGCGCCAGCAGCCCAAGCCTAGCCTCAGGCACAGATACGCAGTATTTT
TRBD1,TRBV27,NA,16,TRBJ2-2,CASRLTGGAKTGELFF,TGTGCCAGCAGACTCACAGGGGGCGCGAAGACCGGGGAGCTGTTTTTT
NA,TRBV9,once,14,TRBJ1-2,CASSAGHESYGYTF,TGTGCCAGCAGCGCCGGACACGAATCCTATGGCTACACCTTC
TRBD1,TRBV4-3,NA,17,TRBJ2-2,CASSQGWGQGGTGELFF,TGCGCCAGCAGCCAGGGATGGGGACAGGGGGGCACCGGGGAGCTGTTTTTT
NA,TRBV5-6,once,13,TRBJ2-7,CASSLGGTYEQYF,TGTGCCAGCAGCCTAGGGGGTACCTACGAGCAGTACTTC
NA,TRBV6-1,once,14,TRBJ2-2,CASSLTRGTGELFF,TGTGCCAGCAGCCTGACTAGAGGTACCGGGGAGCTGTTTTTT
NA,TRBV7-9,NA,16,TRBJ1-6,CASSLGGIGDNSPLHF,TGTGCCAGCAGCTTAGGCGGCATCGGGGATAATTCACCCCTCCACTTT
TRBD1,TRBV7-3,NA,14,TRBJ2-2,CASSPSGGTGELFF,TGTGCCAGCAGTCCCTCAGGGGGAACCGGGGAGCTGTTTTTT
TRBD2,TRBV11-2,NA,14,TRBJ2-1,CASSLGGSIDEQFF,TGTGCCAGCAGCTTAGGCGGGAGTATCGATGAGCAGTTCTTC